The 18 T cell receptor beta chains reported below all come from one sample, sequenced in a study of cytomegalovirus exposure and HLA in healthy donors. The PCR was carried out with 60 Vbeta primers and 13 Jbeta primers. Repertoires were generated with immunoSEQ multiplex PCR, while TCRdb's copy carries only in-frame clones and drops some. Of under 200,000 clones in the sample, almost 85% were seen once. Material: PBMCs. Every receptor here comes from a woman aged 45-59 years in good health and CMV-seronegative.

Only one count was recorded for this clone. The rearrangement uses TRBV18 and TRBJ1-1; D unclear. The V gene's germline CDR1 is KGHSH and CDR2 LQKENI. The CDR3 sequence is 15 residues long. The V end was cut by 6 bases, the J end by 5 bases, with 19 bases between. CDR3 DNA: TGTGCCAGCTCCCCATCATCTGTGGAGTTAACTGAAGCTTTCTTT. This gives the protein CASSPSSVELTEAFF. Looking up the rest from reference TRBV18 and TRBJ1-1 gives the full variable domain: NAGVMQNPRHLVRRRGQEARLRCSPMKGHSHVYWYRQLPEEGLKFMVYLQKENIIDESGMPKERFSAEFPKEGPSILRIQQVVRGDSAAYFCASSPSSVELTEAFFGQGTRLTVV.

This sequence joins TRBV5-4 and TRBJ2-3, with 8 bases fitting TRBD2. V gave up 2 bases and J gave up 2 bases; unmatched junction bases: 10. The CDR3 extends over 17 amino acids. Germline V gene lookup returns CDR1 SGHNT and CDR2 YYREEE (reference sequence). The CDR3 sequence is CASSFVGGLANTDTQYF. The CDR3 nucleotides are TGTGCCAGCAGCTTCGTCGGCGGACTAGCCAACACAGATACGCAGTATTTT.

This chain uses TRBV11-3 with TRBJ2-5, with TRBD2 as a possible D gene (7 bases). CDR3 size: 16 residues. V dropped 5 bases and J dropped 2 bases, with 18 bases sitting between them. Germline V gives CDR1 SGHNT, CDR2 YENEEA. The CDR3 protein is CASSRGGLGPQETQYF. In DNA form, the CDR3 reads TGTGCCAGCAGCCGCGGGGGCCTAGGCCCGCAAGAGACCCAGTACTTC.

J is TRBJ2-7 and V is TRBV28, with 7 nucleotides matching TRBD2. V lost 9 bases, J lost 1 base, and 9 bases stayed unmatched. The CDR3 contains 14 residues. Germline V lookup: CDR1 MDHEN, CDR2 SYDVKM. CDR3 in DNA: TGTGCCAGGGACGGGGGAGGGGTGTCCTACGAGCAGTACTTC. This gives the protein CARDGGGVSYEQYF.

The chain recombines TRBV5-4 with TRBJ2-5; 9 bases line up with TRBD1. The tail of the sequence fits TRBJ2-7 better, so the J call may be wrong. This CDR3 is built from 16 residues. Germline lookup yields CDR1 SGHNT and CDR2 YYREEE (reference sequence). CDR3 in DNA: TGTGCCAGCAGCACATCACCGGGACAGGGAAAGAACGAGCAGTACTTC. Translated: CASSTSPGQGKNEQYF.

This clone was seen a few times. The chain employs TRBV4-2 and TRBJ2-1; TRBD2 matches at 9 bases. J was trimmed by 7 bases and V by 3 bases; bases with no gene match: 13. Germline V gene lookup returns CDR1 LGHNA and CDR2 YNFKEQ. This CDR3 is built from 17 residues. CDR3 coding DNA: TGTGCCAGCAGCCAGGGGACGCGCGGGAGGGCCGGAAATGAGCAGTTCTTC. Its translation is CASSQGTRGRAGNEQFF.

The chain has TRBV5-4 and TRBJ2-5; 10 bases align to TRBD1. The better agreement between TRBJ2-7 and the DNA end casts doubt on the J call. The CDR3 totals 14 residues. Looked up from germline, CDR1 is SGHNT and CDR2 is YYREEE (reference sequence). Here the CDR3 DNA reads TGTGCCAGCAGGAAGGTGACAGGGGGCGACGAGCAGTACTTC. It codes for CASRKVTGGDEQYF.

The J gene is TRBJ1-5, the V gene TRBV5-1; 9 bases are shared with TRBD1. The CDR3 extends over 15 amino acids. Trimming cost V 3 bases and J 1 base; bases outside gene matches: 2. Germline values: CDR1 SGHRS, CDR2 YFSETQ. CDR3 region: CASSSTGGSNQPQHF. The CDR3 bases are TGCGCCAGCAGCTCGACAGGGGGAAGCAATCAGCCCCAGCATTTT.

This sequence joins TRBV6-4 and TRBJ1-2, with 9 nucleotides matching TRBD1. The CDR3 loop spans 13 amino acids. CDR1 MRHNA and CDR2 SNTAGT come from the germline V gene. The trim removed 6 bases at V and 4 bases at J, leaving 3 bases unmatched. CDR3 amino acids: CASSAGQGYGYTF. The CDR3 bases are TGTGCCAGCAGCGCGGGACAGGGCTATGGCTACACCTTC.

CDR3 DNA: TGTGCCTCTTGCGGCGGGCCTCCCTACGAGCAGTACTTC. It encodes CASCGGPPYEQYF. This rearrangement joins TRBV6-5 to TRBJ2-7; a possible D gene is TRBD2 (5 bases). V gave up 11 bases and J gave up 2 bases, with 16 bases separating them. CDR3 length: 13 amino acids. CDR1 and CDR2 (germline): MNHEY, SVGAGI.

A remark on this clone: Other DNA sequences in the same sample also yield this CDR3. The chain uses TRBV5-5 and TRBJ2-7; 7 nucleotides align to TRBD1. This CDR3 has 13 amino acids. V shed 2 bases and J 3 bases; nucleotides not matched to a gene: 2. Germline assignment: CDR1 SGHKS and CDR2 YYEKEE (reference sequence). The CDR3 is CASSLPGGYEQYF. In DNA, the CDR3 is TGTGCCAGCAGCTTACCAGGGGGCTACGAGCAGTACTTC.

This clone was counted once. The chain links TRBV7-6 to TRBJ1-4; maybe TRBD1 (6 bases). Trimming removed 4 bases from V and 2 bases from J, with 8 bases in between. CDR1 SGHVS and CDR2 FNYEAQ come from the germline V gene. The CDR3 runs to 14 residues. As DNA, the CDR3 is TGTGCCAGCAGCTCAACAGGGACTAATGAAAAACTGTTTTTT. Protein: CASSSTGTNEKLFF.

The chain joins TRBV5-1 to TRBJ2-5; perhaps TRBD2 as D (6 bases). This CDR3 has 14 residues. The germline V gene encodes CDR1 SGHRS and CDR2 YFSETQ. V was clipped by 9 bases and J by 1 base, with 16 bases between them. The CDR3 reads CATRGSTAQETQYF. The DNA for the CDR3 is TGCGCCACCCGGGGGTCGACAGCCCAAGAGACCCAGTACTTC.

This CDR3 reads CASSFRELAGASDGELFF. The CDR3, as DNA: TGTGCCAGCAGTTTCAGGGAACTAGCGGGGGCGAGCGACGGGGAGCTGTTTTTT. The chain couples TRBV27 to TRBJ2-2, with 11 nucleotides matching TRBD2. The V segment lost 3 bases and the J segment 7 bases; nucleotides outside the gene matches: 13. Germline V gene data show CDR1 as MNHEY and CDR2 as SMNVEV (reference sequence). This CDR3 spans 18 amino acids.

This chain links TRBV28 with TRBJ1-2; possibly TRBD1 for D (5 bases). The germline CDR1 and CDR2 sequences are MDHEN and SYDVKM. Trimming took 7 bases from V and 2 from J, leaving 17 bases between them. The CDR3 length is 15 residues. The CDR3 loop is CASNLPGLGNYGYTF. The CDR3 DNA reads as TGTGCCAGCAATCTACCGGGACTAGGGAACTATGGCTACACCTTC.

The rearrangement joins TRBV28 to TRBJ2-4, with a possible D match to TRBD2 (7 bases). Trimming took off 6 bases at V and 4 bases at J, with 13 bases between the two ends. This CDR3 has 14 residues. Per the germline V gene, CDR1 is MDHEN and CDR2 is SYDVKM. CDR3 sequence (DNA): TGTGCCAGCAGACCGGGGGGCCTGAAAAACATTCAGTACTTC. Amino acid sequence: CASRPGGLKNIQYF.

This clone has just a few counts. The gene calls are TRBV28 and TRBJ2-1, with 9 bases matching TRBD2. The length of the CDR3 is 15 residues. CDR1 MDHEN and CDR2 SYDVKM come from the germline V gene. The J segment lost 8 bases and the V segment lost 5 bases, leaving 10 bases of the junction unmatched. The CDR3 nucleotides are TGTGCCAGCAGTATGACCGGGACTAGCTGGGATGAGCAGTTCTTC. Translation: CASSMTGTSWDEQFF.

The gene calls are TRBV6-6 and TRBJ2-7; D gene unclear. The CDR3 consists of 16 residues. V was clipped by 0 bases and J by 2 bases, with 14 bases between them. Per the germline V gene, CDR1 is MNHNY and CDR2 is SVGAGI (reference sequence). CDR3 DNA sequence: TGTGCCAGCAGTTACTCGCCCAATCAGGTACCCTACGAGCAGTACTTC. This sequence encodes CASSYSPNQVPYEQYF.